The 22 T cell receptor beta chains below all came from one sample that was sequenced in a study of brain T cells in children with intractable seizures. The repertoire was sequenced with immunoSEQ multiplex PCR; TCRdb's copy has only in-frame clones and lacks some. The sample includes over 95,000 clones, approximately 94% of them seen just once. Sequenced here: peripheral blood, sampled at surgery. The receptors were sampled from a boy under two years old with hemimegalencephaly and intractable seizures.

The chain has TRBV28 and TRBJ1-2, with no clear D. Germline V gene sequence: CDR1 MDHEN, CDR2 SYDVKM. The CDR3 runs to 14 residues. With 6 bases removed from V and 8 bases from J, the gap between germline ends came to 19 bases. The CDR3 region has the DNA TGTGCCAGCAGCTCCACTACAACACGCAGGGGCTACACCTTC. It codes for CASSSTTTRRGYTF.

This clone was found once. CDR3 sequence: CASSPGGIYDNEQFF. CDR3 nucleotide sequence: TGCGCCAGCAGCCCGGGGGGGATTTACGACAATGAGCAGTTCTTC. The chain combines TRBV5-1 with TRBJ2-1; 8 bases match TRBD2. Germline CDR1 reads SGHRS; CDR2 reads YFSETQ. The CDR3 runs 15 residues. V lost 4 bases to trimming and J lost 5 bases; unmatched junction nucleotides: 8. Complete variable domain (other parts from reference TRBV5-1 and TRBJ2-1): KAGVTQTPRYLIKTRGQQVTLSCSPISGHRSVSWYQQTPGQGLQFLFEYFSETQRNKGNFPGRFSGRQFSNSRSEMNVSTLELGDSALYLCASSPGGIYDNEQFFGPGTRLTVL.

The chain carries TRBV9 and TRBJ2-7; D is undetermined. Trimming took off 8 bases at V and 0 bases at J, with 9 bases between the two ends. CDR3 size: 12 residues. CDR1 and CDR2 (germline): SGDLS, YYNGEE. CDR3 amino acids: CASPQDSYEQYF. DNA for the CDR3: TGTGCCAGTCCCCAGGACTCCTACGAGCAGTACTTC.

This clone came up once. The chain couples TRBV28 to TRBJ2-7; 7 bases line up with TRBD1. This CDR3 has 15 residues. V gave up 2 bases and J gave up 3 bases; unmatched junction bases: 7. Germline V lookup: CDR1 MDHEN, CDR2 SYDVKM. The CDR3 DNA sequence: TGTGCCAGCAGTTTAAGGGGGCCCTGGGACTACGAGCAGTACTTC. The encoded protein is CASSLRGPWDYEQYF.

V and J are TRBV7-9 and TRBJ2-7; 11 bases match TRBD2. The CDR3 runs 15 residues. The junction had 5 bases not matched to a gene; V was cut back by 4 bases and J by 3 bases. CDR1 and CDR2 (germline): SEHNR, FQNEAQ (reference sequence). The CDR3 DNA reads TGTGCCAGCAGCTCCCGAGGGACTAGCGGCTACGAGCAGTACTTC. This sequence encodes CASSSRGTSGYEQYF.

The chain links TRBV11-2 to TRBJ2-3, with 7 bases fitting TRBD1. The CDR3 sequence is 15 residues long. With 5 bases clipped from V and 1 base from J, the junction kept 6 bases outside the gene matches. The germline gives CDR1 SGHAT, CDR2 FQNNGV. CDR3: CASSVTGSRTDTQYF. The CDR3, as DNA: TGTGCCAGCAGCGTGACAGGGTCCCGCACAGATACGCAGTATTTT.

The chain links TRBV4-1 to TRBJ2-7; 9 nucleotides match TRBD2. Germline V gives CDR1 MGHRA, CDR2 YSYEKL. The CDR3 is made up of 15 amino acids. The trim removed 3 bases at V and 4 bases at J, leaving 7 bases unmatched. CDR3 region: CASSHASGDLYEQYF. Written as DNA, the CDR3 is TGCGCCAGCAGCCATGCTAGCGGGGATCTTTACGAGCAGTACTTC.

The V gene is TRBV24-1, the J gene TRBJ2-3; D remains unclear. The CDR3 covers 14 residues. Germline values: CDR1 KGHDR, CDR2 SFDVKD. V lost 6 bases to trimming and J lost 2 bases, with 11 bases between them. Here the CDR3 DNA reads TGTGCCACCAGTCGGCGGCACATCACAGATACGCAGTATTTT. This translates into CATSRRHITDTQYF.

This chain connects TRBV27 to TRBJ2-1; the match to TRBD2 covers 7 bases. The germline CDR1 and CDR2 sequences are MNHEY and SMNVEV (reference sequence). Losses at the gene ends were 5 bases for V and 10 bases for J; bases not matched to a gene: 14. The CDR3 sequence is 15 residues long. For the CDR3, the DNA is TGTGCCAGCAGTGCTAGACTAGCCCGGAGGAAAGAGCAGTTCTTC. Its translation: CASSARLARRKEQFF.

The chain combines TRBV5-4 with TRBJ2-3, with 11 nucleotides matching TRBD2. CDR1 and CDR2 from the germline V gene are SGHNT and YYREEE (reference sequence). V was clipped by 4 bases and J by 1 base; unmatched bases: 11. The CDR3 consists of 18 residues. This CDR3 reads CASSRPGLADSGTDTQYF. CDR3 DNA sequence: TGTGCCAGCAGCCGCCCGGGACTAGCGGATTCGGGCACAGATACGCAGTATTTT.

A remark on this clone: Other DNA sequences in the same sample also yield this CDR3. The genes are TRBV6-6 and TRBJ2-5, with no clear D. Trimming pared 0 bases from V and 4 bases from J, leaving 3 bases between. Germline assignment: CDR1 MNHNY and CDR2 SVGAGI (reference sequence). This CDR3 has 12 residues. The CDR3, as DNA: TGTGCCAGCAGTTACTCGAGAGAGACCCAGTACTTC. As protein: CASSYSRETQYF.

V and J are TRBV12-5 and TRBJ2-1, with 8 positions matching TRBD2. V was clipped by 0 bases and J by 8 bases; unmatched bases: 9. The CDR3 is 16 amino acids. Germline V gene lookup returns CDR1 LGHNT and CDR2 FRNRAP. The CDR3 protein is CASGLVLSGIGDEQFF. The CDR3 DNA follows: TGTGCTAGTGGTTTGGTACTTAGCGGGATAGGCGATGAGCAGTTCTTC.

V gene TRBV29-1 combines with J gene TRBJ2-3; 11 bases agree with TRBD2. The CDR3 spans 18 residues. Per germline, CDR1 SQVTM and CDR2 ANQGSEA. The junction had 16 bases not matched to a gene; V was cut back by 6 bases and J by 2 bases. CDR3 sequence reads: CSVVVPPGTSGFTDTQYF. CDR3 nucleotides: TGCAGCGTCGTTGTTCCCCCTGGGACTAGCGGATTCACAGATACGCAGTATTTT.

The chain carries TRBV6-5 and TRBJ2-7; 8 bases match TRBD2. V lost 7 bases to trimming and J lost 1 base; unmatched junction nucleotides: 3. The CDR3 sequence is 13 residues long. The germline V gene encodes CDR1 MNHEY and CDR2 SVGAGI. DNA of the CDR3: TGTGCCAGCACCTCGGGGGGGTCCTACGAGCAGTACTTC. Its protein product is CASTSGGSYEQYF.

The chain is built from TRBV10-2 and TRBJ2-7, with 10 bases identical to TRBD1. The CDR3 is made up of 16 amino acids. Germline V gives CDR1 WSHSY, CDR2 SAAADI. V lost 3 bases to trimming and J lost 5 bases; unmatched junction nucleotides: 10. The CDR3 here is CASSDLVGQGGNEQYF. DNA for the CDR3: TGCGCCAGCAGTGATCTGGTAGGACAGGGGGGAAACGAGCAGTACTTC.

The rearrangement uses TRBV28 and TRBJ2-7, with 8 bases lining up with TRBD2. Per germline, CDR1 MDHEN and CDR2 SYDVKM. The CDR3 runs to 15 residues. Trimming removed 5 bases from V and 3 bases from J; junction bases left unmatched: 9. The CDR3 reads CASSLPGGVVYEQYF. The DNA for the CDR3 is TGTGCCAGCAGTCTCCCCGGGGGGGTCGTCTACGAGCAGTACTTC.

The chain uses TRBV24-1 and TRBJ1-2; D may be TRBD1 (5 bases). The CDR3 has 13 residues. V dropped 5 bases and J dropped 4 bases, with 10 bases sitting between them. Germline CDR1 is KGHDR and CDR2 is SFDVKD. Here the CDR3 DNA reads TGTGCCACCAGTGTGGAGGGGTCCTATGGCTACACCTTC. It encodes CATSVEGSYGYTF.

The J gene is TRBJ2-2, the V gene TRBV4-2; D unclear. The length of the CDR3 is 15 residues. The germline V gene has CDR1 LGHNA and CDR2 YNFKEQ. V was pared by 1 base and J by 5 bases, with 11 bases between. The CDR3: CASSQGGSSTGELFF. Written as DNA, the CDR3 is TGTGCCAGCAGCCAAGGAGGTTCGAGTACCGGGGAGCTGTTTTTT.

The J gene is TRBJ1-2, the V gene TRBV2; D is undetermined. The CDR3 sequence is 13 residues long. Germline CDR1 and CDR2: SNHLY and FYNNEI. V lost 6 bases to trimming and J lost 3 bases, with 11 bases between them. In nucleotides, the CDR3 is TGTGCCAGCAGGCAGGTTCTCGACTATGGCTACACCTTC. This gives the protein CASRQVLDYGYTF. Supplemented by reference TRBV2 and TRBJ1-2, the full variable domain reads EPEVTQTPSHQVTQMGQEVILRCVPISNHLYFYWYRQILGQKVEFLVSFYNNEISEKSEIFDDQFSVERPDGSNFTLKIRSTKLEDSAMYFCASRQVLDYGYTFGSGTRLTVV.

This clone was found a few times. The chain has TRBV18 and TRBJ2-7; D might be TRBD2 (5 bases). This CDR3 is built from 14 residues. Germline CDR1 and CDR2: KGHSH and LQKENI. Trimming removed 3 bases from V and 7 bases from J, with 16 bases in between. Written as DNA, the CDR3 is TGTGCCAGCTCACCGAGAGGGTCACCGGGGGAGCAGTACTTC. This sequence encodes CASSPRGSPGEQYF. Variable domain in full (rest from reference TRBV18 and TRBJ2-7): NAGVMQNPRHLVRRRGQEARLRCSPMKGHSHVYWYRQLPEEGLKFMVYLQKENIIDESGMPKERFSAEFPKEGPSILRIQQVVRGDSAAYFCASSPRGSPGEQYFGPGTRLTVT.

V is TRBV11-2 and J is TRBJ1-6; no clear D. Germline loops: CDR1 SGHAT, CDR2 FQNNGV. This CDR3 comprises 14 residues. Trimming cost V 2 bases and J 7 bases, with 9 bases left between them. This CDR3 is CASSLTAANSPLHF. The CDR3 nucleotides are TGTGCCAGCAGCTTAACGGCTGCGAATTCACCCCTCCACTTT.

This chain joins TRBV4-1 and TRBJ2-1; 9 positions match TRBD1. Germline loops: CDR1 MGHRA, CDR2 YSYEKL. This CDR3 has 15 residues. J lost 3 bases, V lost 3 bases, and 3 bases had no gene match. CDR3 loop: CASSQMGQGYNEQFF. CDR3 DNA: TGCGCCAGCAGCCAGATGGGACAGGGCTACAATGAGCAGTTCTTC.